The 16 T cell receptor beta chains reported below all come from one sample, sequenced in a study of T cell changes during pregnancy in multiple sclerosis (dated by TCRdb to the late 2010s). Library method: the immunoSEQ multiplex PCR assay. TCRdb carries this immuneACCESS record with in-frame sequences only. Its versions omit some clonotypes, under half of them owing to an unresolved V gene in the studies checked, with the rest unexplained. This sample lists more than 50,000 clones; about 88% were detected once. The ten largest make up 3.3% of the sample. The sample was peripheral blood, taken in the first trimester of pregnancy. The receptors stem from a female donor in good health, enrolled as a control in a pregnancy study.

This CDR3 reads CASMDYLEGGASDEQFF. In nucleotides, the CDR3 is TGTGCCAGCATGGACTATTTAGAGGGGGGGGCCTCGGATGAGCAGTTCTTC. The chain carries TRBV2 and TRBJ2-1, with D perhaps matching TRBD2 (7 bases). CDR1 SNHLY and CDR2 FYNNEI come from the germline V gene. This CDR3 contains 17 residues. Trimming removed 7 bases from V and 8 bases from J, with 27 bases in between.

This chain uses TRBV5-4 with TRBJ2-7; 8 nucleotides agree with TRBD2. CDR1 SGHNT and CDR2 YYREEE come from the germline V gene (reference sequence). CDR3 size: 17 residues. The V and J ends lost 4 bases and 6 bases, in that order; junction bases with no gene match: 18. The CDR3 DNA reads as TGTGCCAGCAGCGGATCCACAAAGGGACTAGTAGGCGCCGAGCAGTACTTC. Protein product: CASSGSTKGLVGAEQYF.

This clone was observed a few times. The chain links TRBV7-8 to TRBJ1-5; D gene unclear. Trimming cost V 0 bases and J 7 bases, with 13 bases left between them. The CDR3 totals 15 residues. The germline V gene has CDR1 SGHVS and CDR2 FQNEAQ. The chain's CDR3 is CASSLAEGSEQPQHF. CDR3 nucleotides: TGTGCCAGCAGCTTAGCTGAGGGATCGGAACAGCCCCAGCATTTT.

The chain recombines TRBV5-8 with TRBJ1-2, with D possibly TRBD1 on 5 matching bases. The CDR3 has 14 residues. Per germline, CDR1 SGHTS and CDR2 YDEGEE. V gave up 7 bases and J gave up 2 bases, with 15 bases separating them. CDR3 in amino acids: CASSRGHFNYGYTF. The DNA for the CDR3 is TGTGCCAGCTCCCGTGGACACTTCAACTATGGCTACACCTTC.

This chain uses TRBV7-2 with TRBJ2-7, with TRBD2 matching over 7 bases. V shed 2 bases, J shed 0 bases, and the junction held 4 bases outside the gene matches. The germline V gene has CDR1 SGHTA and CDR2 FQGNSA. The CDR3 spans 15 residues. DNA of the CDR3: TGTGCCAGCAGCTTACTCGGCGGGAGCTCCTACGAGCAGTACTTC. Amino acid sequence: CASSLLGGSSYEQYF.

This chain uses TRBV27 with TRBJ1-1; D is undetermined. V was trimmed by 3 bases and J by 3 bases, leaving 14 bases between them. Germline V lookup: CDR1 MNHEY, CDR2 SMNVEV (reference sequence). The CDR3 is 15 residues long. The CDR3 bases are TGTGCCAGCAGTTTCGTGGGCAGACTAGACACTGAAGCTTTCTTT. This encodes CASSFVGRLDTEAFF.

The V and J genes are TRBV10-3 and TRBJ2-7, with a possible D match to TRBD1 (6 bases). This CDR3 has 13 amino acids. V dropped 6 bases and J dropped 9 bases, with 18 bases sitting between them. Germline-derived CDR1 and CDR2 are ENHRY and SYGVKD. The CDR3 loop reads CAIRTEQGRGQYF. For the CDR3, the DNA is TGTGCCATCAGAACGGAACAGGGTAGAGGGCAGTACTTC.

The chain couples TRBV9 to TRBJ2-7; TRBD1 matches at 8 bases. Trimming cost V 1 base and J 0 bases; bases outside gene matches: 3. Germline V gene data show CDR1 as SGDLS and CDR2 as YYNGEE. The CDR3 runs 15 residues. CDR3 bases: TGTGCCAGCAGCGTAATGGGACAGGCCTCCTACGAGCAGTACTTC. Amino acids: CASSVMGQASYEQYF.

CDR3 DNA: TGCAGCGTTGAAATGGGACTAGATTACGAGCAGTACTTC. It is translated as CSVEMGLDYEQYF. V usage is TRBV29-1 and J usage is TRBJ2-7; 8 bases are shared with TRBD2. V trimming: 2 bases; J trimming: 4 bases; junction bases outside the gene matches: 4. CDR3 length: 13 amino acids. Germline assignment: CDR1 SQVTM and CDR2 ANQGSEA.

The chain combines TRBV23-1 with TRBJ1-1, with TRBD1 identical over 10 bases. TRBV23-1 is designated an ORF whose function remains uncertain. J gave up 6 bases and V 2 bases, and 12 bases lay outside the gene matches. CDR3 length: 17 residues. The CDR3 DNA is TGCGCCAGCAGTCAACCAGACAGGGGGCTCGGAAACGCTGAAGCTTTCTTT. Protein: CASSQPDRGLGNAEAFF.

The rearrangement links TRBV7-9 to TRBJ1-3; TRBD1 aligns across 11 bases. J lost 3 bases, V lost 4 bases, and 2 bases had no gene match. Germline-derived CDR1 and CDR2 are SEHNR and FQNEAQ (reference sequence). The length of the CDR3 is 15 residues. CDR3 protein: CASSSGQGVGNTIYF. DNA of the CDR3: TGTGCCAGCAGCTCGGGACAGGGGGTTGGAAACACCATATATTTT.

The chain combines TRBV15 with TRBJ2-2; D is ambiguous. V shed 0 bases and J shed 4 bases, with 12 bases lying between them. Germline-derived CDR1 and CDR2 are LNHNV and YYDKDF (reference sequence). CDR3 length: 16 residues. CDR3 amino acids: CATSREYEQRTGELFF. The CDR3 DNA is TGTGCCACCAGCAGAGAATATGAGCAGCGCACCGGGGAGCTGTTTTTT.

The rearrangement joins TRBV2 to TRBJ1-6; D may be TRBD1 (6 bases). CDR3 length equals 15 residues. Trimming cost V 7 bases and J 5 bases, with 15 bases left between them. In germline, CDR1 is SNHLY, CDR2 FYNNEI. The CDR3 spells CASKAQGGDNSPLHF. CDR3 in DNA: TGTGCCAGCAAGGCACAGGGAGGGGATAATTCACCCCTCCACTTT.

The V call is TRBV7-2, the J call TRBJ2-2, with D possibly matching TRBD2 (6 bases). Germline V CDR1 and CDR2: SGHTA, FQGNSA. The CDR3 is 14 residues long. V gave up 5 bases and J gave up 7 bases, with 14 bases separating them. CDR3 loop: CASSLGLQLGELFF. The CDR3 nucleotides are TGTGCCAGCAGCCTGGGACTCCAGCTCGGGGAGCTGTTTTTT.

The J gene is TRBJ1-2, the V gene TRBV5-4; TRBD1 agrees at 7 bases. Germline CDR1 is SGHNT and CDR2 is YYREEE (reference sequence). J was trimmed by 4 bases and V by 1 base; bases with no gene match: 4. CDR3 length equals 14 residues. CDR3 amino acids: CASSLRGTVYGYTF. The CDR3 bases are TGTGCCAGCAGCTTGAGAGGGACAGTCTATGGCTACACCTTC.

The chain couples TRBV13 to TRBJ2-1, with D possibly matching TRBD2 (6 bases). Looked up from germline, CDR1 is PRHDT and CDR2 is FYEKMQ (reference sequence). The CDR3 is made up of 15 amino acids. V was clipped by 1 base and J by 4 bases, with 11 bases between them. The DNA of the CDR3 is TGTGCCAGCAGCTTAGTTGGGGGAGGATACAATGAGCAGTTCTTC. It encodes CASSLVGGGYNEQFF.